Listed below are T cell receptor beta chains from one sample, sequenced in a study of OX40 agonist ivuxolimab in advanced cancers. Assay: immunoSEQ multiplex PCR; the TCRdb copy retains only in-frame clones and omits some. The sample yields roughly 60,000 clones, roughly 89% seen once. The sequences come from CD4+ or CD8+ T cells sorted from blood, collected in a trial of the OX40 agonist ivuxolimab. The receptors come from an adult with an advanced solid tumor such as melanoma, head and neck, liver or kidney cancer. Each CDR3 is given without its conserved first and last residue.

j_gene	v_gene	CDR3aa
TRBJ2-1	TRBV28	ASTPAGYNEQF
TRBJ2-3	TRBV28	ASIRGSSGRATQY
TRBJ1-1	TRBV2	ASSEVQTNTEAF
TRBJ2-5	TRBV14	ASSQVSSRGETQY
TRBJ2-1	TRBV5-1	ASSSTSGSSYNEQF
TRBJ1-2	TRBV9	ASSSRHFYT
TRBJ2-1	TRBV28	ASRGVTDQSGRAYNEQF
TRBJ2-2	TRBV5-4	ASSIRLATNTGELF
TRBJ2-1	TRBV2	ASSTLRGDYNEQF
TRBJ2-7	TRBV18	ASSPPGQGVYEQY
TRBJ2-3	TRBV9	ASSVSKTSGEPGTDTQY
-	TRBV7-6	ASSPDGSYEQY
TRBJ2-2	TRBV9	ASSVGTSLDGELF
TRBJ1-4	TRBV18	ASSTDRGHEKLF
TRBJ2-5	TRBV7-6	ASSLSPPGLAGEETQY
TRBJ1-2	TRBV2	ASSLKTGANYGYT
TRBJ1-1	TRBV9	ASSVGSGNTEAF
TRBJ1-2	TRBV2	ASSEAQGAGYGYT
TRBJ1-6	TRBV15	ATSRDSGRLQH
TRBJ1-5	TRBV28	ASSFWQGFSNQPQH
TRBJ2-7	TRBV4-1	ASSQLDLGLARQQY
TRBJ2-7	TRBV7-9	ASTGGTANYEQY